The rows below give T cell receptor beta chains drawn from one sample of a study of T cells in Graves' hyperthyroidism and ophthalmopathy. A single record per CDR3 protein comes from TCRdb applying MiXCR to the multiplex PCR reads. This table holds about 520,000 distinct CDR3 sequences, under 25% found once. Sequencing was performed on blood. The receptors were sampled from a man aged 18 to 29 with Graves' hyperthyroidism. The CDR3 runs from the conserved cysteine through the conserved F or W. Fields, in order: J gene, D gene, clone size, V gene, CDR3 length, CDR3 DNA, CDR3 protein. The D gene is left open where the match is weak. Expanded clones get a size class; other rows say once, few or many, or leave the size out.

TRBJ1-6 | TRBD1 | few | TRBV12-3/TRBV12-4 | 14 | TGTGTCAGCAGCCAGGACAGGGAGGGGTCACCCCTCCACTTT | CVSSQDREGSPLHF
TRBJ2-7 | - | many | TRBV28 | 15 | TGTGCCAGCAGTTCGGGAACAGGGTCTGGGGACGAGCAGTACTTC | CASSSGTGSGDEQYF
TRBJ2-7 | - | many | TRBV28 | 13 | TGTGCCAGCAGTTTCCCCTTCTCCTACGAGCAGTACTTC | CASSFPFSYEQYF
TRBJ1-2 | TRBD1 | many | TRBV7-2 | 14 | TGTGCCAGCAGCTCGGACAGGGTTCGGAATGGCTACACCTTC | CASSSDRVRNGYTF
TRBJ1-5 | - | many | TRBV6-2/TRBV6-3 | 12 | TGTGCCAGCGGACAGCGACCGTGGCCCCAGCATTTT | CASGQRPWPQHF
TRBJ2-7 | - | - | TRBV28 | 11 | TGTGCCACGGGACAAACCTACGAGCAGTACTTC | CATGQTYEQYF
TRBJ2-7 | - | - | TRBV7-9 | 14 | TGTGCCAGCAGCTTAGGGGGGGCAGACTACGAGCAGTACTTC | CASSLGGADYEQYF
TRBJ1-1 | - | - | TRBV28 | 16 | TGTGCCAGCAGTTTATTGCCGACACGCATGAACACTGAAGCTTTCTTT | CASSLLPTRMNTEAFF
TRBJ1-1 | - | many | TRBV10-3 | 14 | TGTGCCATCAGTGAGCAGGGGAAAGGCACTGAAGCTTTCTTT | CAISEQGKGTEAFF
TRBJ1-1 | - | many | TRBV7-9 | 15 | TGTGCCAGCAGCCCCTTTAGACTGTTGAACACTGAAGCTTTCTTT | CASSPFRLLNTEAFF
TRBJ2-7 | TRBD2 | - | TRBV24-1 | 13 | TGTGCCACCGGACTAGCGGGAGGCTACGAGCAGTACTTC | CATGLAGGYEQYF
TRBJ2-5 | - | many | TRBV10-2 | 14 | TGCGCCAGCAGTGAGTCCCGCCCCCCGGGGACCCAGTACTTC | CASSESRPPGTQYF
TRBJ2-7 | TRBD1 | many | TRBV20-1 | 15 | TGCAGTGCTAGAGATCCGACAGGGTGGGCCTACGAGCAGTACTTC | CSARDPTGWAYEQYF
TRBJ1-2 | - | many | TRBV19 | 13 | TGTGCCAGTAGCAGGAGCAGGAACTATGGCTACACCTTC | CASSRSRNYGYTF
TRBJ1-6 | - | many | TRBV30 | 12 | TGTGCCTGGGAAGAACAGGGTGCACCCCTCCACTTT | CAWEEQGAPLHF